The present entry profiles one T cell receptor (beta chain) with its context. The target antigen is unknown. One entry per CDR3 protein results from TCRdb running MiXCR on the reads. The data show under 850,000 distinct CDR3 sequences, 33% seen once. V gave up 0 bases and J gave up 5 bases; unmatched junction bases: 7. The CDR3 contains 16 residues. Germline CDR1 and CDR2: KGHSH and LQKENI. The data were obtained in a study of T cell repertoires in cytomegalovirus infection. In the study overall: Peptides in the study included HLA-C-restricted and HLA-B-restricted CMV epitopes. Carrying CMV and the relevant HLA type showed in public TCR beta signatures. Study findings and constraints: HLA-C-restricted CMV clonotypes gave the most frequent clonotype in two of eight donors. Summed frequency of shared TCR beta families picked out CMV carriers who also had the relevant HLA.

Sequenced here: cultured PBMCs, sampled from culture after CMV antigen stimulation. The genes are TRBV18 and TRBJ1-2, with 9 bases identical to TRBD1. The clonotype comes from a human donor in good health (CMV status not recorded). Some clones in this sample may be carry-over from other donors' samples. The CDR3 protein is CASSPPNRGPLYGYTF. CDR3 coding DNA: TGTGCCAGCTCACCACCGAACAGGGGGCCTCTATATGGCTACACCTTC. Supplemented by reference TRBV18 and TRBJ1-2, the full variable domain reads NAGVMQNPRHLVRRRGQEARLRCSPMKGHSHVYWYRQLPEEGLKFMVYLQKENIIDESGMPKERFSAEFPKEGPSILRIQQVVRGDSAAYFCASSPPNRGPLYGYTFGSGTRLTVV.